This entry lists 29 T cell receptor beta chains sequenced from one sample in a study of T cells in Graves' hyperthyroidism and ophthalmopathy. There were TCR beta CDR3 regions amplified from RNA transcripts. Researchers ran a first-round RT-PCR on the TCR CDR3 using the HTBI primer set. TCRdb re-called the multiplex PCR reads with MiXCR, one entry per CDR3 protein. The profile covers fewer than 750,000 distinct CDR3 sequences, with about 14% appearing a single time and about an eighth taken by the ten largest. Source material: blood. These receptors were taken from a woman between 50 and 59 years old with Graves' ophthalmopathy.

This clonotype was counted at least ten times. This sequence joins TRBV2 and TRBJ1-1; 7 bases are a match to TRBD1. The CDR3 runs 14 residues. From germline, CDR1 is SNHLY and CDR2 FYNNEI. V lost 7 bases, J lost 6 bases, and 11 bases stayed unmatched. CDR3 sequence: CASKRDRPDPEAFF. The CDR3 DNA is TGTGCCAGCAAGCGGGACAGACCCGATCCTGAAGCTTTCTTT.

This clonotype was detected ten times or more. V and J are TRBV7-9 and TRBJ1-5; tentative D call: TRBD1 (5 bases). There are 15 residues in the CDR3. The germline V gene encodes CDR1 SEHNR and CDR2 FQNEAQ (reference sequence). V was cut by 3 bases and J by 0 bases, with 9 bases left in between. CDR3 nucleotide sequence: TGTGCCAGCAGCTTGACAGCCGATAGCAATCAGCCCCAGCATTTT. Translation: CASSLTADSNQPQHF.

This clonotype was counted a few times. The chain is built from TRBV5-1 and TRBJ2-1, with 8 bases aligning to TRBD2. The CDR3 is made up of 16 amino acids. Germline assignment: CDR1 SGHRS and CDR2 YFSETQ. The J segment lost 5 bases and the V segment lost 0 bases, leaving 7 bases of the junction unmatched. The CDR3 nucleotides are TGCGCCAGCAGCTTGGTCTCTAGCGGGCGGAACAATGAGCAGTTCTTC. Its translation: CASSLVSSGRNNEQFF.

This clonotype was found a few times. The chain links TRBV9 to TRBJ2-2, with D hard to call. V gave up 3 bases and J gave up 3 bases, with 12 bases separating them. Germline V gene lookup returns CDR1 SGDLS and CDR2 YYNGEE. This CDR3 has 15 residues. The CDR3, as DNA: TGTGCCAGCAGCGACGACGCCCGGGACACCGGGGAGCTGTTTTTT. Its protein is CASSDDARDTGELFF.

This clonotype was detected many times. V is TRBV12-3 or TRBV12-4 and J is TRBJ2-1; a possible D gene is TRBD2 (5 bases). V was trimmed by 3 bases and J by 10 bases, leaving 10 bases between them. This CDR3 contains 12 residues. CDR3 sequence: CASSFASREQFF. The DNA of the CDR3 is TGTGCCAGCAGTTTTGCTAGCCGGGAGCAGTTCTTC.

This clonotype showed up many times. The gene calls are TRBV2 and TRBJ2-5; possibly TRBD1 or TRBD2 for D (5 bases each). Germline V lookup: CDR1 SNHLY, CDR2 FYNNEI. Trimming took 6 bases from V and 5 from J, leaving 13 bases between them. This CDR3 has 13 amino acids. CDR3 DNA: TGTGCCAGCAGGACAACTAGGGGCGAGACCCAGTACTTC. This gives the protein CASRTTRGETQYF.

The chain couples TRBV6-2 or TRBV6-3 to TRBJ2-7; D is perhaps TRBD2 (6 bases). Germline V gives CDR1 MNHEY, CDR2 SVGEGT. Trimming pared 2 bases from V and 3 bases from J, leaving 14 bases between. This CDR3 spans 15 amino acids. The CDR3 DNA is TGTGCCAGCAGTTACGTGTCTAGCGAATTCTACGAGCAGTACTTC. The encoded protein is CASSYVSSEFYEQYF.

The sample holds a few counts of this clonotype. The chain links TRBV9 to TRBJ1-4; TRBD1 might be the D (5 bases). V was cut by 4 bases and J by 7 bases, with 14 bases left in between. Germline loops: CDR1 SGDLS, CDR2 YYNGEE. The CDR3 is 14 residues long. The CDR3: CASSLMGGSEKLFF. Written as DNA, the CDR3 is TGTGCCAGCAGCCTCATGGGGGGGAGTGAAAAACTGTTTTTT.

The chain couples TRBV7-9 to TRBJ2-1; D ambiguous. The CDR3 totals 14 residues. Trimming took 4 bases from V and 6 from J, leaving 13 bases between them. Germline assignment: CDR1 SEHNR and CDR2 FQNEAQ (reference sequence). The CDR3 nucleotides are TGTGCCAGCAGCTACGCTCCACGGAGCAATGAGCAGTTCTTC. This encodes CASSYAPRSNEQFF.

This clonotype showed up many times. The V and J genes are TRBV20-1 and TRBJ2-3; D is uncertain. Germline-derived CDR1 and CDR2 are DFQATT and SNEGSKA (reference sequence). This CDR3 spans 18 amino acids. CDR3 coding DNA: TGCAGCGACGTGCTCGAGTATTCGAAACGTCATGGGGCAGATACGCAGTATTTT. Protein sequence: CSDVLEYSKRHGADTQYF.

This clonotype was counted at least ten times. J is TRBJ2-3 and V is TRBV13; a weak D match, TRBD1 (5 bases). CDR1 and CDR2 (germline): PRHDT, FYEKMQ (reference sequence). The CDR3 consists of 14 residues. V was cut by 5 bases and J by 4 bases, with 13 bases left in between. CDR3 sequence reads: CASSQATGADTQYF. The CDR3 DNA reads as TGTGCCAGCAGCCAAGCAACAGGAGCAGATACGCAGTATTTT.

Only a few counts were recorded for this clonotype. The chain uses TRBV12-3 or TRBV12-4 and TRBJ2-5; the D gene is possibly TRBD1 (6 bases). V was trimmed by 8 bases and J by 5 bases, leaving 6 bases between them. The CDR3 has 10 amino acids. CDR3 sequence reads: CASQGETQYF. Written as DNA, the CDR3 is TGTGCCAGCCAGGGGGAGACCCAGTACTTC.

In this sample, this clonotype turned up a few times. The rearrangement links TRBV5-1 to TRBJ2-7, with a tentative D call TRBD1 (5 bases). Germline loops: CDR1 SGHRS, CDR2 YFSETQ. CDR3 length equals 14 residues. V was trimmed by 0 bases and J by 3 bases, leaving 10 bases between them. The CDR3 spells CASSLGQNDYEQYF. Here the CDR3 DNA reads TGCGCCAGCAGCTTGGGACAGAACGACTACGAGCAGTACTTC.

The rearrangement uses TRBV7-6 and TRBJ1-1; D is possibly TRBD1 (5 bases). V lost 5 bases to trimming and J lost 3 bases, with 13 bases between them. The germline CDR1 and CDR2 sequences are SGHVS and FNYEAQ. The length of the CDR3 is 14 residues. The CDR3 nucleotides read TGTGCCAGCAGCCGGAAGGGGCCTGACACTGAAGCTTTCTTT. It yields the protein CASSRKGPDTEAFF.

This clonotype was counted ten times or more. The chain joins TRBV12-3 or TRBV12-4 to TRBJ2-4; D is tentatively TRBD1 or TRBD2 (6 bases each). V was clipped by 6 bases and J by 7 bases, with 22 bases between them. There are 16 residues in the CDR3. Written as DNA, the CDR3 is TGTGCCAGCAGCCCCATCCTGGGGGGCGCTAGGAACATTCAGTACTTC. Its protein is CASSPILGGARNIQYF.

Many counts were recorded for this clonotype. This chain uses TRBV12-3 or TRBV12-4 with TRBJ2-1, with 9 bases lining up with TRBD1. The V gene end was trimmed by 6 bases and the J gene end by 5 bases; junction bases not matched to a gene: 8. CDR3 length: 15 residues. Written as DNA, the CDR3 is TGTGCCAGCAGGAAGCGGGACAGGGAAAACAATGAGCAGTTCTTC. Translated: CASRKRDRENNEQFF.

This clonotype appeared many times. This rearrangement joins TRBV2 to TRBJ1-5, with 8 bases aligning to TRBD1. Unmatched junction bases numbered 10, after V lost 3 bases and J lost 6 bases. CDR1 and CDR2 (germline): SNHLY, FYNNEI. This CDR3 has 16 residues. The CDR3 loop reads CASSDWLGQGAQPQHF. The DNA of the CDR3 is TGTGCCAGCAGTGATTGGTTGGGGCAGGGGGCTCAGCCCCAGCATTTT.

This clonotype was found many times. This chain's CDR3 is CASSEEGSKNIQYF. CDR3 DNA: TGTGCCAGCAGTGAAGAGGGTTCCAAAAACATTCAGTACTTC. The chain employs TRBV2 and TRBJ2-4; D uncertain. Germline lookup yields CDR1 SNHLY and CDR2 FYNNEI. V was clipped by 1 base and J by 2 bases, with 6 bases between them. The CDR3 length is 14 residues.

This clonotype has a count of ten or more. This rearrangement joins TRBV7-3 to TRBJ2-1, with unresolved D. The CDR3 has 15 residues. CDR1 is SGHTA and CDR2 is FQGTGA in the germline V gene. Between the trimmed V and J ends, which lost 3 bases and 0 bases, there was a span of 9 bases. The CDR3 spells CASSLTQSSYNEQFF. The DNA of the CDR3 is TGTGCCAGCAGCTTGACTCAGAGCTCCTACAATGAGCAGTTCTTC.

This clonotype showed up just a few times. The rearrangement links TRBV25-1 to TRBJ2-7; tentative D call: TRBD1 (6 bases). The CDR3 spans 15 residues. V lost 4 bases and J lost 1, with 14 bases in between. Germline CDR1 reads MGHDK; CDR2 reads SYGVNS. CDR3 region: CASSAGTGPSYEQYF. As DNA, the CDR3 is TGTGCCAGCAGTGCTGGTACAGGGCCTTCCTACGAGCAGTACTTC.

The chain's CDR3 is CASNFQAGTGDYEQYF. The DNA for the CDR3 is TGTGCCAGCAATTTTCAGGCCGGGACAGGGGACTACGAGCAGTACTTC. The rearrangement uses TRBV2 and TRBJ2-7, with 10 positions matching TRBD1. The CDR3 runs to 16 residues. Germline V gene lookup returns CDR1 SNHLY and CDR2 FYNNEI. Germline trimming cut 7 bases from V and 3 bases from J; bases unmatched to any gene: 12.

V gene TRBV27 combines with J gene TRBJ1-1; D might be TRBD1 (5 bases). Germline CDR1 is MNHEY and CDR2 is SMNVEV (reference sequence). The ends were cut back, 2 bases at V and 10 bases at J, with 11 bases in the middle. This CDR3 contains 12 residues. The CDR3 sequence is CASSLAGVGAFF. The DNA of the CDR3 is TGTGCCAGCAGTTTAGCGGGGGTCGGAGCTTTCTTT.

The table lists this clonotype with a few counts. This could be a read error, since a much larger clone is one nucleotide away. The chain combines TRBV2 with TRBJ2-4, with 7 bases fitting TRBD1. Germline V gene data show CDR1 as SNHLY and CDR2 as FYNNEI. The CDR3 length is 16 residues. V lost 8 bases and J lost 0; bases outside the gene matches: 10. CDR3 protein: CASGRLGGAAKNIQYF. The CDR3 DNA sequence: TGTGCCAGCGGCCGTTTAGGGGGCGCAGCCAAAAACATTCAGTACTTC. Full variable domain (outside the CDR3, taken from reference TRBV2 and TRBJ2-4): EPEVTQTPSHQVTQMGQEVILRCVPISNHLYFYWYRQILGQKVEFLVSFYNNEISEKSEIFDDQFSVERPDGSNFTLKIRSTKLEDSAMYFCASGRLGGAAKNIQYFGAGTRLSVL.

This clonotype has a count of ten or more. The chain has TRBV11-2 and TRBJ1-2; D is undetermined. Looked up from germline, CDR1 is SGHAT and CDR2 is FQNNGV. V shed 3 bases and J shed 1 base, with 12 bases lying between them. The CDR3 has 15 amino acids. In DNA, the CDR3 is TGTGCCAGCAGCTTTACCCTTGGAAATAACTATGGCTACACCTTC. It encodes CASSFTLGNNYGYTF. Full variable domain (remainder filled in from reference TRBV11-2 and TRBJ1-2): EAGVAQSPRYKIIEKRQSVAFWCNPISGHATLYWYQQILGQGPKLLIQFQNNGVVDDSQLPKDRFSAERLKGVDSTLKIQPAKLEDSAVYLCASSFTLGNNYGYTFGSGTRLTVV.

This clonotype has ten or more counts. The chain carries TRBV11-3 and TRBJ2-1; TRBD1 is a possible D gene (5 bases). Trimming shortened V by 2 bases and J by 3 bases, and 17 bases separated the two germline ends. The CDR3 spans 17 residues. From germline, CDR1 is SGHNT and CDR2 YENEEA. The CDR3 region is CASSLNVWGRDYNEQFF. In nucleotides, the CDR3 is TGTGCCAGCAGCTTAAATGTTTGGGGCAGGGACTACAATGAGCAGTTCTTC. Drawing the rest from reference TRBV11-3 and TRBJ2-1, the complete variable domain is EAGVVQSPRYKIIEKKQPVAFWCNPISGHNTLYWYLQNLGQGPELLIRYENEEAVDDSQLPKDRFSAERLKGVDSTLKIQPAELGDSAVYLCASSLNVWGRDYNEQFFGPGTRLTVL.

Many counts were recorded for this clonotype. The chain recombines TRBV7-2 with TRBJ2-7; no reliable D call. The CDR3 is made up of 13 amino acids. V was trimmed by 2 bases and J by 6 bases, leaving 11 bases between them. CDR1 is SGHTA, CDR2 FQGNSA, per germline. In nucleotides, the CDR3 is TGTGCCAGCAGCTTAAGTCAGGTCGGCGAGCAGTACTTC. As protein: CASSLSQVGEQYF.

This clonotype was detected only a few times. The CDR3 loop reads CASSGTGNEKLFF. CDR3 bases: TGTGCCAGCAGTGGGACAGGCAATGAAAAACTGTTTTTT. The J gene is TRBJ1-4, the V gene TRBV2; 7 nucleotides match TRBD1. J lost 5 bases, V lost 4 bases, and 1 base had no gene match. In germline, CDR1 is SNHLY, CDR2 FYNNEI. The CDR3 runs 13 residues.

Only a few counts were recorded for this clonotype. The V call is TRBV20-1, the J call TRBJ2-7; 8 bases map to TRBD2. The CDR3 is 14 residues long. The V gene's germline CDR1 is DFQATT and CDR2 SNEGSKA (reference sequence). V lost 3 bases to trimming and J lost 4 bases; unmatched junction nucleotides: 8. The CDR3 DNA sequence: TGCAGTGCTAGCCTTCCTAGCGGGCAGTACGAGCAGTACTTC. The encoded protein is CSASLPSGQYEQYF.

This chain connects TRBV5-1 to TRBJ2-1; TRBD2 aligns across 12 bases. This CDR3 region has 18 residues. The germline gives CDR1 SGHRS, CDR2 YFSETQ. The J segment lost 4 bases and the V segment lost 4 bases, leaving 12 bases of the junction unmatched. The CDR3 DNA reads TGCGCCAGCAGCCGATGGACTAGCGGGAATAAGCCTTACAATGAGCAGTTCTTC. Protein product: CASSRWTSGNKPYNEQFF.